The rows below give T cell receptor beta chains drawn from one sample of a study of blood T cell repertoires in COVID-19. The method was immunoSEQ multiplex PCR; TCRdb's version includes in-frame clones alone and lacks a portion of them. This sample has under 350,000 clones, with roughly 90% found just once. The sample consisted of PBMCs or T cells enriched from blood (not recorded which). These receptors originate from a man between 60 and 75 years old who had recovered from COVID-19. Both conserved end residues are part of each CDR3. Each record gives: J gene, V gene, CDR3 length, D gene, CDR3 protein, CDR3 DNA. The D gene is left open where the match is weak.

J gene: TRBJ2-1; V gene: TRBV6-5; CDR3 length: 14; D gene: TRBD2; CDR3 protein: CAAASGGYYNEQFF; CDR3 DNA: TGTGCCGCGGCTAGCGGAGGGTATTACAATGAGCAGTTCTTC
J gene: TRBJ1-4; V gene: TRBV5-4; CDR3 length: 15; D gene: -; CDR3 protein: CASSLGVNGNEKLFF; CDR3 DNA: TGTGCCAGCAGCTTGGGCGTCAATGGTAATGAAAAACTGTTTTTT
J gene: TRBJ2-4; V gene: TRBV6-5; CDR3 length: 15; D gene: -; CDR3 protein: CASSSLTGSKNIQYF; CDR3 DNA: TGTGCCAGCAGCAGCCTTACAGGGAGCAAAAACATTCAGTACTTC
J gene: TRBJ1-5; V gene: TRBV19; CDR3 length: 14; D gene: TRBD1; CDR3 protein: CASSYRQGLQPQHF; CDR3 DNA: TGTGCCAGTAGCTACAGACAGGGCCTTCAGCCCCAGCATTTT
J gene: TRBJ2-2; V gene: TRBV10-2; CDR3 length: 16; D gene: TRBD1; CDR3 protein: CASRPPGQGSTGELFF; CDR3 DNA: TGCGCCAGCAGACCTCCGGGACAGGGAAGTACCGGGGAGCTGTTTTTT
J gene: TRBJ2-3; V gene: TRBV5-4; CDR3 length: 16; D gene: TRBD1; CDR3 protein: CASSFLAGGLTDTQYF; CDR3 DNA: TGTGCCAGCAGCTTCCTCGCAGGGGGCTTGACAGATACGCAGTATTTT
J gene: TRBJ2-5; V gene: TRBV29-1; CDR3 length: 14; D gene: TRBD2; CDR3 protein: CSVEGGVGSETQYF; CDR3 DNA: TGCAGCGTTGAGGGGGGGGTCGGCTCAGAGACCCAGTACTTC
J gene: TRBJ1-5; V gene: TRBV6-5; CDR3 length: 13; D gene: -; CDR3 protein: CASRIAGNQPQHF; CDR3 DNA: TGTGCCAGCAGGATTGCAGGCAATCAGCCCCAGCATTTT
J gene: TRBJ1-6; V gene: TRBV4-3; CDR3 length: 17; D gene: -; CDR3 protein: CASSQDWGGSYNSPLHF; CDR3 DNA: TGCGCCAGCAGCCAAGATTGGGGGGGGTCTTATAATTCACCCCTCCACTTT
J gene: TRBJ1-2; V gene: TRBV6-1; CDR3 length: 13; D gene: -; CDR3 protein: CASSEVQERGYTF; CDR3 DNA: TGTGCCAGCAGTGAAGTCCAAGAGCGGGGCTACACCTTC
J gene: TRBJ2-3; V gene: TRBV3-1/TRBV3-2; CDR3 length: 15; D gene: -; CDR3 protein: CASSQGTFSTDTQYF; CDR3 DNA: TGTGCCAGCAGCCAAGGGACTTTTAGCACAGATACGCAGTATTTT
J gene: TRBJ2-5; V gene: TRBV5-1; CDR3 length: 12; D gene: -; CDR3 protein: CASSLRQETQYF; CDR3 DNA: TGCGCCAGCAGCTTGCGGCAAGAGACCCAGTACTTC
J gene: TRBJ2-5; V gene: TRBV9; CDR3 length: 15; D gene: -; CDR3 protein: CASSVGGVLQETQYF; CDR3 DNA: TGTGCCAGCAGCGTAGGCGGGGTTCTCCAAGAGACCCAGTACTTC